These 10 T cell receptor beta chains came from one sample sequenced in a study of cytomegalovirus exposure and HLA in healthy donors. In the PCR, 60 Vbeta and 13 Jbeta primers were used. Clones were sequenced by immunoSEQ multiplex PCR, and TCRdb holds only the in-frame ones, with some missing. There are 150,000 or so clones in the sample; approximately 70% occur only once, and around 6.9% lies in the top ten. Source material: PBMCs. These receptors originate from a man aged 40-55 years in good health and CMV-seropositive.

The gene calls are TRBV30 and TRBJ2-6; D is undetermined. Germline V lookup: CDR1 GTSNPN, CDR2 SVGIG (reference sequence). The CDR3 is 13 residues long. V gave up 3 bases and J gave up 0 bases, with 3 bases separating them. CDR3 in DNA: TGTGCCTGGAGCGGCTCTGGGGCCAACGTCCTGACTTTC. Protein: CAWSGSGANVLTF.

The chain is built from TRBV19 and TRBJ1-6; no firm D call. The CDR3 is 13 residues long. V gave up 2 bases and J gave up 6 bases, with 5 bases separating them. CDR1 and CDR2 (germline): LNHDA, SQIVND (reference sequence). CDR3 amino acids: CASSIQINSPLHF. The CDR3 nucleotides read TGTGCCAGTAGTATACAGATTAATTCACCCCTCCACTTT.

V and J are TRBV2 and TRBJ2-3, with 7 positions matching TRBD1. The CDR3 is made up of 13 amino acids. CDR1 is SNHLY, CDR2 FYNNEI, per germline. The J segment lost 3 bases and the V segment lost 6 bases, leaving 3 bases of the junction unmatched. CDR3 bases: TGTGCCAGCAGCCGACAGGGAACAGATACGCAGTATTTT. Encoded protein: CASSRQGTDTQYF.

This chain joins TRBV5-1 and TRBJ1-5; no reliable D call. The germline gives CDR1 SGHRS, CDR2 YFSETQ. V was shortened by 0 bases and J by 3 bases, with 7 bases between the two germline ends. There are 14 residues in the CDR3. The DNA for the CDR3 is TGCGCCAGCAGCTTGGATGGCCCCAATCAGCCCCAGCATTTT. Encoded protein: CASSLDGPNQPQHF.

This clone showed up just once. This chain uses TRBV6-5 with TRBJ1-2, with D maybe TRBD1 (5 bases). This CDR3 comprises 12 residues. CDR1 MNHEY and CDR2 SVGAGI come from the germline V gene. The ends were cut back, 10 bases at V and 9 bases at J, with 18 bases in the middle. The CDR3 loop reads CATRGGSGSYTF. The CDR3 nucleotides are TGTGCCACCCGGGGGGGGTCTGGGAGCTACACCTTC.

V gene TRBV15 combines with J gene TRBJ2-5; D is possibly TRBD1 (5 bases). With the DNA end fitting TRBJ2-7 better, the J assignment may be wrong. Per the germline V gene, CDR1 is LNHNV and CDR2 is YYDKDF (reference sequence). This CDR3 has 15 residues. The CDR3 DNA follows: TGTGCCACCAGCAGAGAAGCAGGGCTCTCCTACGAGCAGTACTTC. It codes for CATSREAGLSYEQYF.

This clone appeared once. V gene TRBV4-3 combines with J gene TRBJ2-7; a possible D gene is TRBD1 (6 bases). This CDR3 comprises 16 residues. Germline CDR1 reads LGHNA; CDR2 reads YSLEER. Trimming removed 4 bases at V and 12 bases at J, with 28 bases between. CDR3 protein: CASSPSLGPGGADVYF. The CDR3 DNA sequence: TGCGCCAGCAGCCCCTCACTAGGGCCTGGGGGCGCGGATGTGTACTTC.

In this sample, this clone turned up a few times. The chain combines TRBV19 with TRBJ1-2; 8 positions agree with TRBD1. The CDR3 runs 16 residues. CDR1 LNHDA and CDR2 SQIVND come from the germline V gene (reference sequence). With V trimmed by 5 bases and J by 2 bases, 10 bases remained unmatched. CDR3 DNA sequence: TGTGCCAGTAGTTCGCCCCGGACAGGGACCAACTATGGCTACACCTTC. Translated: CASSSPRTGTNYGYTF.

This clone was counted a few times. V and J are TRBV11-3 and TRBJ2-7; D is perhaps TRBD1 (6 bases). The CDR3 totals 13 residues. Germline V gene data show CDR1 as SGHNT and CDR2 as YENEEA. The ends were cut back, 2 bases at V and 4 bases at J, with 9 bases in the middle. The CDR3 spells CASSLSRGYEQYF. CDR3 DNA sequence: TGTGCCAGCAGCTTAAGCAGGGGATACGAGCAGTACTTC.

V gene TRBV19 combines with J gene TRBJ1-6, with D tentatively TRBD1 (5 bases). V was clipped by 8 bases and J by 9 bases, with 14 bases between them. Germline values: CDR1 LNHDA, CDR2 SQIVND (reference sequence). This CDR3 comprises 13 residues. In DNA form, the CDR3 reads TGTGCCAGTGGGGGGTTGGGCGTTTCACCCCTCCACTTT. Its translation is CASGGLGVSPLHF.